The 11 T cell receptor beta chains listed next were all sequenced from one sample in a study of blood T cell repertoires in COVID-19. The table came from immunoSEQ multiplex PCR; TCRdb's copy has only in-frame clones and leaves some out. This table holds roughly 200,000 clones, roughly 89% found once. The sequenced sample consisted of PBMCs or T cells enriched from blood (not recorded which). All receptors come from a man between 18 and 29 years old with acute COVID-19.

The genes are TRBV25-1 and TRBJ2-3; 9 bases are a match to TRBD2. V dropped 4 bases and J dropped 3; count of bases not matched to a gene: 14. Germline V gives CDR1 MGHDK, CDR2 SYGVNS. The CDR3 contains 18 residues. This CDR3 reads CASSGNGASGIRTDTQYF. The CDR3 nucleotides read TGTGCCAGCAGTGGAAACGGGGCTAGCGGGATCCGGACAGATACGCAGTATTTT.

This clone was counted once. The chain recombines TRBV29-1 with TRBJ1-1, with D hard to call. Trimming removed 4 bases from V and 1 base from J, with 4 bases in between. The germline V gene has CDR1 SQVTM and CDR2 ANQGSEA. The CDR3 is 11 residues long. CDR3 amino acids: CSVVRNTEAFF. In DNA form, the CDR3 reads TGCAGCGTTGTTCGGAACACTGAAGCTTTCTTT. The full variable domain, in which reference TRBV29-1 and TRBJ1-1 provide the parts outside the CDR3, is SAVISQKPSRDICQRGTSLTIQCQVDSQVTMMFWYRQQPGQSLTLIATANQGSEATYESGFVIDKFPISRPNLTFSTLTVSNMSPEDSSIYLCSVVRNTEAFFGQGTRLTVV.

The V and J genes are TRBV6-5 and TRBJ2-5; D gene uncertain. CDR3 length: 13 amino acids. Trimming took 10 bases from V and 5 from J, leaving 17 bases between them. Germline V gene sequence: CDR1 MNHEY, CDR2 SVGAGI. CDR3 region: CAIHVPFGETQYF. For the CDR3, the DNA is TGTGCCATTCATGTACCATTCGGGGAGACCCAGTACTTC.

The V and J genes are TRBV7-9 and TRBJ2-4; D is undetermined. Germline assignment: CDR1 SEHNR and CDR2 FQNEAQ (reference sequence). The germline V and J ends were trimmed by 1 base and 6 bases, with 4 bases remaining between them. The CDR3 runs to 12 residues. The CDR3 bases are TGTGCCAGCAGCTTAGGGCCAAACATTCAGTACTTC. This encodes CASSLGPNIQYF.

This sequence joins TRBV6-1 and TRBJ2-7, with a possible D match to TRBD1 (6 bases). CDR1 is MNHNS and CDR2 is SASEGT in the germline V gene. There are 17 residues in the CDR3. V was pared by 0 bases and J by 3 bases, with 18 bases between. The CDR3, as DNA: TGTGCCAGCAGTGAAGCAGACAAGACCAGGGGTTTCTACGAGCAGTACTTC. Encoded protein: CASSEADKTRGFYEQYF.

The chain has TRBV28 and TRBJ1-1; D not resolved. V gave up 7 bases and J gave up 3 bases, with 12 bases separating them. Germline assignment: CDR1 MDHEN and CDR2 SYDVKM. The CDR3 runs to 13 residues. The CDR3 DNA reads TGTGCCAGCACCCGGGGTGGGGACACTGAAGCTTTCTTT. Residues: CASTRGGDTEAFF.

V gene TRBV19 combines with J gene TRBJ2-1; 8 bases map to TRBD2. The CDR3 extends over 16 amino acids. Unmatched junction bases numbered 11, after V lost 10 bases and J lost 0 bases. Germline V CDR1 and CDR2: LNHDA, SQIVND (reference sequence). The CDR3 loop is CATKLAGTYSYNEQFF. CDR3 DNA: TGTGCCACTAAATTAGCGGGAACCTACTCCTACAATGAGCAGTTCTTC.

The chain uses TRBV29-1 and TRBJ1-2, with 8 nucleotides matching TRBD1. V lost 7 bases to trimming and J lost 8 bases; unmatched junction nucleotides: 15. Germline assignment: CDR1 SQVTM and CDR2 ANQGSEA. The CDR3 is 14 residues long. CDR3 sequence reads: CSAPSGDGTGGYTF. For the CDR3, the DNA is TGCAGCGCCCCAAGTGGGGACGGGACAGGAGGCTACACCTTC.

This clone was picked up a small number of times. The V and J genes are TRBV27 and TRBJ2-1, with a weak D call TRBD2 (5 bases). There are 14 residues in the CDR3. Trimming stripped 7 bases from V and 0 bases from J, with 10 bases between. Looked up from germline, CDR1 is MNHEY and CDR2 is SMNVEV (reference sequence). The CDR3 is CASTPGSSYNEQFF. The CDR3 nucleotides read TGTGCCAGCACTCCTGGGAGCTCCTACAATGAGCAGTTCTTC.

This clone was detected once. The chain employs TRBV28 and TRBJ1-5, with D possibly matching TRBD1 (6 bases). Germline CDR1 reads MDHEN; CDR2 reads SYDVKM. The CDR3 consists of 17 residues. V shed 4 bases and J shed 3 bases, with 19 bases lying between them. The CDR3 DNA reads as TGTGCCAGCAGTTCGACAGGACGAAGAAGGCCCAATCAGCCCCAGCATTTT. This gives the protein CASSSTGRRRPNQPQHF.

This clone has more than one count but fewer than ten. The V call is TRBV27, the J call TRBJ1-2, with D possibly matching TRBD1 (6 bases). Germline CDR1 and CDR2: MNHEY and SMNVEV (reference sequence). V was trimmed by 3 bases and J by 3 bases, leaving 14 bases between them. This CDR3 has 15 amino acids. In DNA, the CDR3 is TGTGCCAGCAGTTTGGGGCAGGGGTTAGACTATGGCTACACCTTC. Translation gives CASSLGQGLDYGYTF.